This T cell receptor beta chain was identified during a study of cytomegalovirus exposure and HLA in healthy donors. Whole-study results and caveats: HLA alleles were associated with 17,000 or so TCR beta sequences in a later analysis at 0.05 false discovery rate.

CDR1 and CDR2 from the germline V gene are SGHNT and YYREEE (reference sequence). With V trimmed by 4 bases and J by 1 base, 14 bases remained unmatched. The CDR3 length is 19 residues. This clone was detected only a few times. Its antigen is not known. In the PCR, 60 Vbeta and 13 Jbeta primers were used. Produced via immunoSEQ multiplex PCR; TCRdb's table is partial and in-frame only. The table lists about 120,000 clones, 9% to 10% of them singletons, with 2.5% to 3.5% in the top ten. Sequencing was done on a sample of PBMCs. The V gene is TRBV5-4, the J gene TRBJ2-1; TRBD1 matches at 10 bases. This TCR was sampled from a man aged 25 to 40 in good health and CMV-seronegative. The DNA for the CDR3 is TGTGCCAGCAGCCCGCCGGGACAGGGGTTGACGGGGTCCTACAATGAGCAGTTCTTC. It encodes CASSPPGQGLTGSYNEQFF.